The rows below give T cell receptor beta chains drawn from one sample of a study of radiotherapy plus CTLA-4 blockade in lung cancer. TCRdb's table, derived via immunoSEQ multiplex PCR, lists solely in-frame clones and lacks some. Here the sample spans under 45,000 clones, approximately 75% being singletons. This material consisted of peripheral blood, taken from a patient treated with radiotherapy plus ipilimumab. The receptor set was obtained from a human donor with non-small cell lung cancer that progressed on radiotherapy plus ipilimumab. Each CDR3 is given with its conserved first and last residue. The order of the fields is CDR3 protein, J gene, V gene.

CASSLPRGWETQYF,TRBJ2-5,TRBV28
CASSQESGAKTQYF,TRBJ2-5,TRBV4-1
CASSRSEQYF,TRBJ2-7,TRBV6-1
CASSEGGQVGVRNF,TRBJ2-7,TRBV6-1
CASSQDGGSTDTQYF,TRBJ2-3,TRBV4-2
CASNRREGGVYEQYF,TRBJ2-7,TRBV6-1
CASSLGPNEKLFF,TRBJ1-4,TRBV7-7
CASNLGRNTEAFF,TRBJ1-1,TRBV6-5
CASSSGLAEQKNIQYF,TRBJ2-4,TRBV5-1
CASSLPGVGGVKTGELFF,TRBJ2-2,TRBV5-4
CASSVRPGVSYGYTF,TRBJ1-2,TRBV9